This is a list of T cell receptor beta chains from one sample in a study of CD8 T cells in Susac syndrome. MiXCR was run by TCRdb on the immunoSEQ multiplex PCR reads, yielding one entry per CDR3 protein. The sample consists of approximately 180,000 distinct CDR3 sequences, 90% to 95% of them appearing once. Source material: CD4+ T cells from PBMCs. These receptors were collected from a human donor with Susac syndrome. The CDR3 runs from the conserved cysteine through the conserved F or W. The D gene is left open where the match is weak. Clone size, where shown, is once, few, many, or a class for clones that have expanded.

clone size: NA; J gene: TRBJ1-1; V gene: TRBV30; D gene: NA; CDR3 protein: CAWSPLQGLNTEAFF; CDR3 DNA: TGTGCCTGGAGTCCGCTACAGGGTTTGAACACTGAAGCTTTCTTT
clone size: NA; J gene: TRBJ2-7; V gene: TRBV20-1; D gene: TRBD2; CDR3 protein: CSAWTSGNNEQYF; CDR3 DNA: TGCAGTGCTTGGACTAGCGGGAACAACGAGCAGTACTTC
clone size: NA; J gene: TRBJ1-4; V gene: TRBV30; D gene: NA; CDR3 protein: CASLMGSSNEKLFF; CDR3 DNA: TGTGCCTCGCTCATGGGGAGTTCTAATGAAAAACTGTTTTTT
clone size: NA; J gene: TRBJ2-7; V gene: TRBV2; D gene: TRBD2; CDR3 protein: CASSERSGVAYEQYF; CDR3 DNA: TGTGCCAGCAGTGAACGTAGCGGGGTTGCCTACGAGCAGTACTTC
clone size: NA; J gene: TRBJ1-6; V gene: TRBV3-1; D gene: NA; CDR3 protein: CASSQDWGESPLHF; CDR3 DNA: TGTGCCAGCAGCCAAGATTGGGGCGAATCACCCCTCCACTTT
clone size: NA; J gene: TRBJ2-7; V gene: TRBV5-1; D gene: TRBD2; CDR3 protein: CASSPDLAVPYEQYF; CDR3 DNA: TGCGCCAGCAGCCCAGACCTAGCGGTTCCTTACGAGCAGTACTTC
clone size: NA; J gene: TRBJ2-3; V gene: TRBV4-2; D gene: NA; CDR3 protein: CASSLARGRSTDTQYF; CDR3 DNA: TGTGCCAGCAGCCTAGCGCGGGGGCGAAGCACAGATACGCAGTATTTT
clone size: NA; J gene: TRBJ2-5; V gene: TRBV12-3/TRBV12-4; D gene: TRBD2; CDR3 protein: CASRRTTGLAGGKETQYF; CDR3 DNA: TGTGCCAGCAGAAGAACCACGGGACTAGCGGGTGGTAAAGAGACCCAGTACTTC
clone size: once; J gene: TRBJ1-1; V gene: TRBV12-3/TRBV12-4; D gene: NA; CDR3 protein: CASSRHTAAPGTEAFF; CDR3 DNA: TGTGCCAGCAGCCGCCACACGGCCGCCCCGGGCACTGAAGCTTTCTTT
clone size: once; J gene: TRBJ1-2; V gene: TRBV5-4; D gene: NA; CDR3 protein: CASSLDRGALDYGYTF; CDR3 DNA: TGTGCCAGCAGCTTGGATCGGGGGGCGCTTGACTATGGCTACACCTTC
clone size: NA; J gene: TRBJ2-6; V gene: TRBV5-1; D gene: NA; CDR3 protein: CASSLQDITFDVLTF; CDR3 DNA: TGCGCCAGCAGCTTGCAGGACATCACTTTCGACGTCCTGACTTTC
clone size: NA; J gene: TRBJ2-1; V gene: TRBV20-1; D gene: NA; CDR3 protein: CSATGPLTGKRYNEQFF; CDR3 DNA: TGCAGTGCTACCGGACCCTTAACAGGGAAGCGCTACAATGAGCAGTTCTTC
clone size: NA; J gene: TRBJ2-7; V gene: TRBV20-1; D gene: NA; CDR3 protein: CSAIMGSRLWGEQYF; CDR3 DNA: TGCAGTGCTATCATGGGAAGCAGACTATGGGGCGAGCAGTACTTC
clone size: NA; J gene: TRBJ1-2; V gene: TRBV12-3/TRBV12-4; D gene: TRBD1; CDR3 protein: CASRSNRDRRRYGYTF; CDR3 DNA: TGTGCCAGCAGAAGTAACCGGGACAGGCGGAGATATGGCTACACCTTC
clone size: NA; J gene: TRBJ2-1; V gene: TRBV20-1; D gene: NA; CDR3 protein: CSAPLRGNNEQFF; CDR3 DNA: TGCAGTGCTCCTCTCCGGGGTAACAATGAGCAGTTCTTC
clone size: NA; J gene: TRBJ2-1; V gene: TRBV18; D gene: NA; CDR3 protein: CASSPPASRSYNEQFF; CDR3 DNA: TGTGCCAGCTCACCACCCGCGAGCCGCTCCTACAATGAGCAGTTCTTC
clone size: NA; J gene: TRBJ2-7; V gene: TRBV7-9; D gene: NA; CDR3 protein: CASSLVVVPYEQYF; CDR3 DNA: TGTGCCAGCAGCTTAGTTGTGGTTCCCTACGAGCAGTACTTC
clone size: NA; J gene: TRBJ2-7; V gene: TRBV20-1; D gene: NA; CDR3 protein: CSAIRWEDEQYF; CDR3 DNA: TGCAGTGCCATAAGGTGGGAGGACGAGCAGTACTTC
clone size: once; J gene: TRBJ1-2; V gene: TRBV28; D gene: NA; CDR3 protein: CASRANYGYTF; CDR3 DNA: TGTGCCAGCAGGGCTAACTATGGCTACACCTTC
clone size: NA; J gene: TRBJ2-5; V gene: TRBV5-4; D gene: NA; CDR3 protein: CASSALSGKEETQYF; CDR3 DNA: TGTGCCAGCAGCGCCCTTTCAGGGAAGGAAGAGACCCAGTACTTC
clone size: NA; J gene: TRBJ1-1; V gene: TRBV5-1; D gene: NA; CDR3 protein: CASSPGHQLNTEAFF; CDR3 DNA: TGCGCCAGCAGCCCCGGACACCAGCTAAACACTGAAGCTTTCTTT
clone size: NA; J gene: TRBJ1-2; V gene: TRBV29-1; D gene: NA; CDR3 protein: CSVARSKDHGYTF; CDR3 DNA: TGCAGCGTTGCTCGTTCCAAGGACCATGGCTACACCTTC
clone size: NA; J gene: TRBJ2-7; V gene: TRBV24-1; D gene: TRBD2; CDR3 protein: CATKGLAGSYEQYF; CDR3 DNA: TGTGCCACCAAGGGTTTAGCGGGGTCCTACGAGCAGTACTTC
clone size: NA; J gene: TRBJ2-7; V gene: TRBV24-1; D gene: NA; CDR3 protein: CATSPSLAESYEQYF; CDR3 DNA: TGTGCCACCAGCCCTAGCTTAGCGGAATCCTACGAGCAGTACTTC
clone size: NA; J gene: TRBJ2-5; V gene: TRBV9; D gene: NA; CDR3 protein: CASSVRGGAGETQYF; CDR3 DNA: TGTGCCAGCAGCGTAAGAGGGGGGGCCGGGGAGACCCAGTACTTC
clone size: NA; J gene: TRBJ2-1; V gene: TRBV3-1; D gene: NA; CDR3 protein: CASSQAGISSYNEQFF; CDR3 DNA: TGTGCCAGCAGCCAAGCAGGGATAAGCTCCTACAATGAGCAGTTCTTC
clone size: NA; J gene: TRBJ1-1; V gene: TRBV7-9; D gene: NA; CDR3 protein: CASSLAGDLNTEAFF; CDR3 DNA: TGTGCCAGCAGCTTAGCTGGAGACTTGAACACTGAAGCTTTCTTT
clone size: NA; J gene: TRBJ2-7; V gene: TRBV5-1; D gene: TRBD2; CDR3 protein: CASSLTSGSYEQYF; CDR3 DNA: TGTGCCAGCAGCTTAACTAGCGGGAGTTACGAGCAGTACTTC
clone size: NA; J gene: TRBJ2-5; V gene: TRBV7-2; D gene: NA; CDR3 protein: CASSRLGETQYF; CDR3 DNA: TGTGCCAGCAGCCGTCTGGGGGAGACCCAGTACTTC
clone size: NA; J gene: TRBJ2-3; V gene: TRBV25-1; D gene: NA; CDR3 protein: CASSEYRAGPDTQYF; CDR3 DNA: TGTGCCAGCAGTGAATATAGGGCAGGGCCAGATACGCAGTATTTT
clone size: NA; J gene: TRBJ1-2; V gene: TRBV28; D gene: TRBD1; CDR3 protein: CASSLSGGPRRGYTF; CDR3 DNA: TGTGCCAGCAGTCTTTCAGGGGGCCCCCGCCGAGGCTACACCTTC
clone size: NA; J gene: TRBJ1-2; V gene: TRBV29-1; D gene: NA; CDR3 protein: CSAQRGIPYGYTF; CDR3 DNA: TGCAGCGCTCAACGGGGGATACCCTATGGCTACACCTTC
clone size: NA; J gene: TRBJ1-1; V gene: TRBV10-3; D gene: NA; CDR3 protein: CAISGSDRYTEAFF; CDR3 DNA: TGTGCCATCAGTGGAAGCGACAGATACACTGAAGCTTTCTTT
clone size: NA; J gene: TRBJ2-7; V gene: TRBV6-1; D gene: TRBD2; CDR3 protein: CASSEALAAPYEQYF; CDR3 DNA: TGTGCCAGCAGTGAAGCACTAGCGGCCCCCTACGAGCAGTACTTC
clone size: NA; J gene: TRBJ1-1; V gene: TRBV13; D gene: NA; CDR3 protein: CASSPVGLIAFF; CDR3 DNA: TGTGCCAGCAGCCCCGTTGGCCTAATAGCTTTCTTT
clone size: NA; J gene: TRBJ1-5; V gene: TRBV28; D gene: TRBD1; CDR3 protein: CASSSGTGVPYSNQPQHF; CDR3 DNA: TGTGCCAGCAGTTCCGGGACAGGGGTGCCTTATAGCAATCAGCCCCAGCATTTT
clone size: once; J gene: TRBJ2-1; V gene: TRBV6-2/TRBV6-3; D gene: TRBD1; CDR3 protein: CASSQRDRGPHEQFF; CDR3 DNA: TGTGCCAGCAGCCAACGGGACAGGGGGCCCCATGAGCAGTTCTTC
clone size: NA; J gene: TRBJ2-1; V gene: TRBV5-6; D gene: TRBD2; CDR3 protein: CASLLAGGPGYNEQFF; CDR3 DNA: TGTGCCAGCCTACTAGCGGGAGGGCCGGGTTACAATGAGCAGTTCTTC
clone size: NA; J gene: TRBJ2-3; V gene: TRBV7-2; D gene: TRBD2; CDR3 protein: CASSPTLAGGRDTQYF; CDR3 DNA: TGTGCCAGCAGTCCTACACTAGCGGGGGGGCGGGATACGCAGTATTTT
clone size: NA; J gene: TRBJ1-4; V gene: TRBV15; D gene: NA; CDR3 protein: CATSREGGEKLFF; CDR3 DNA: TGTGCCACCAGCAGAGAGGGAGGGGAAAAACTGTTTTTT
clone size: NA; J gene: TRBJ2-3; V gene: TRBV7-9; D gene: NA; CDR3 protein: CASSPHARTDTQYF; CDR3 DNA: TGTGCCAGCAGCCCGCATGCTCGCACAGATACGCAGTATTTT
clone size: NA; J gene: TRBJ1-2; V gene: TRBV12-3/TRBV12-4; D gene: NA; CDR3 protein: CASRPTGTPIYGYTF; CDR3 DNA: TGTGCCAGCAGACCAACCGGGACGCCAATCTATGGCTACACCTTC
clone size: NA; J gene: TRBJ1-2; V gene: TRBV6-5; D gene: NA; CDR3 protein: CASSHFLKGYGYTF; CDR3 DNA: TGTGCCAGCAGCCACTTTTTGAAAGGCTATGGCTACACCTTC
clone size: NA; J gene: TRBJ1-3; V gene: TRBV29-1; D gene: NA; CDR3 protein: CSAEGIGGNTIYF; CDR3 DNA: TGCAGCGCAGAAGGGATAGGTGGAAACACCATATATTTT
clone size: NA; J gene: TRBJ1-1; V gene: TRBV18; D gene: NA; CDR3 protein: CASSPPGGGLNTEAFF; CDR3 DNA: TGTGCCAGCTCACCACCGGGAGGAGGGCTGAACACTGAAGCTTTCTTT
clone size: NA; J gene: TRBJ1-1; V gene: TRBV25-1; D gene: NA; CDR3 protein: CASSAHSWAENTEAFF; CDR3 DNA: TGTGCCAGCAGTGCGCACTCGTGGGCAGAGAACACTGAAGCTTTCTTT
clone size: NA; J gene: TRBJ1-1; V gene: TRBV4-2; D gene: NA; CDR3 protein: CASSQVVYRPNTEAFF; CDR3 DNA: TGTGCCAGCAGCCAAGTTGTTTACAGGCCGAACACTGAAGCTTTCTTT
clone size: once; J gene: TRBJ1-5; V gene: TRBV20-1; D gene: NA; CDR3 protein: CSATIGNQPQHF; CDR3 DNA: TGCAGTGCTACGATTGGCAATCAGCCCCAGCATTTT
clone size: NA; J gene: TRBJ1-3; V gene: TRBV30; D gene: TRBD1; CDR3 protein: CAWSVDRGGNTIYF; CDR3 DNA: TGTGCCTGGAGTGTAGACAGGGGTGGAAACACCATATATTTT
clone size: NA; J gene: TRBJ1-4; V gene: TRBV18; D gene: NA; CDR3 protein: CASSPPPGAEKLFF; CDR3 DNA: TGTGCCAGCTCACCACCTCCGGGGGCCGAAAAACTGTTTTTT
clone size: NA; J gene: TRBJ2-1; V gene: TRBV7-9; D gene: TRBD2; CDR3 protein: CASRVGLAGGPYNEQFF; CDR3 DNA: TGTGCCAGCAGAGTGGGACTAGCGGGAGGGCCCTACAATGAGCAGTTCTTC
clone size: NA; J gene: TRBJ2-7; V gene: TRBV15; D gene: NA; CDR3 protein: CATSRDLVRGGSYEQYF; CDR3 DNA: TGTGCCACCAGCAGAGATTTGGTGAGAGGGGGGTCCTACGAGCAGTACTTC
clone size: NA; J gene: TRBJ2-5; V gene: TRBV7-8; D gene: TRBD2; CDR3 protein: CASTSGTSKETQYF; CDR3 DNA: TGTGCCAGCACCTCCGGGACTAGCAAAGAGACCCAGTACTTC
clone size: NA; J gene: TRBJ2-3; V gene: TRBV7-2; D gene: NA; CDR3 protein: CASSLGASGTDTQYF; CDR3 DNA: TGTGCCAGCAGCTTAGGGGCTAGCGGCACAGATACGCAGTATTTT
clone size: once; J gene: TRBJ2-7; V gene: TRBV3-1; D gene: TRBD2; CDR3 protein: CASSPHSGSEQYF; CDR3 DNA: TGTGCCAGCAGCCCGCATAGCGGGAGCGAGCAGTACTTC
clone size: NA; J gene: TRBJ2-1; V gene: TRBV5-1; D gene: NA; CDR3 protein: CASSLGPGGGNEQFF; CDR3 DNA: TGCGCCAGCAGCTTGGGCCCCGGAGGTGGAAATGAGCAGTTCTTC
clone size: NA; J gene: TRBJ1-2; V gene: TRBV18; D gene: NA; CDR3 protein: CASSPETWGYTF; CDR3 DNA: TGTGCCAGCTCACCAGAGACTTGGGGCTACACCTTC